These 17 T cell receptor beta chains were sequenced from one sample in a study of CD8 T cells in ankylosing spondylitis. One entry per CDR3 protein, called by TCRdb with MiXCR from the 5' RACE reads. The sample lists about 130,000 distinct CDR3 sequences, approximately 7.3% occurring once. The sample consisted of blood, either unsorted or a sorted T cell fraction (not recorded which). The receptors originated from a female donor with ankylosing spondylitis or in good health (not recorded which).

At least ten counts were recorded for this clonotype. This chain links TRBV10-3 with TRBJ2-3, with 8 bases lining up with TRBD1. The germline V gene has CDR1 ENHRY and CDR2 SYGVKD. J was trimmed by 1 base and V by 6 bases; bases with no gene match: 3. The CDR3 loop spans 14 amino acids. CDR3 region: CAIRPGQGTDTQYF. The DNA for the CDR3 is TGTGCCATCAGGCCGGGACAGGGCACAGATACGCAGTATTTT.

In its sample, this clonotype was seen many times. The chain joins TRBV6-5 to TRBJ1-1; D remains unclear. The V end was cut by 2 bases, the J end by 7 bases, with 11 bases between. Germline-derived CDR1 and CDR2 are MNHEY and SVGAGI. CDR3 length: 13 amino acids. CDR3 nucleotides: TGTGCCAGCAGTTACCGGGTAAACCTTGAAGCTTTCTTT. Encoded protein: CASSYRVNLEAFF.

This clonotype was observed many times. J is TRBJ1-1 and V is TRBV2; D is possibly TRBD1 (5 bases). Trimming took off 7 bases at V and 5 bases at J, with 14 bases between the two ends. Germline V gives CDR1 SNHLY, CDR2 FYNNEI. CDR3 length equals 13 residues. The chain's CDR3 is CASMSGIWTEAFF. DNA of the CDR3: TGTGCCAGCATGTCAGGGATATGGACTGAAGCTTTCTTT. The complete variable domain, with remaining parts taken from reference TRBV2 and TRBJ1-1, reads EPEVTQTPSHQVTQMGQEVILRCVPISNHLYFYWYRQILGQKVEFLVSFYNNEISEKSEIFDDQFSVERPDGSNFTLKIRSTKLEDSAMYFCASMSGIWTEAFFGQGTRLTVV.

This clonotype showed up many times. The J gene is TRBJ2-5, the V gene TRBV14, with 8 bases identical to TRBD1. The CDR3 covers 14 residues. V shed 5 bases, J shed 2 bases, and the junction held 4 bases outside the gene matches. Germline values: CDR1 SGHDN, CDR2 FVKESK. The chain's CDR3 is CASSVRTGQETQYF. In DNA form, the CDR3 reads TGTGCCAGCAGCGTCAGGACAGGGCAAGAGACCCAGTACTTC. Using reference TRBV14 and TRBJ2-5 for the parts outside the CDR3, the full variable domain is EAGVTQFPSHSVIEKGQTVTLRCDPISGHDNLYWYRRVMGKEIKFLLHFVKESKQDESGMPNNRFLAERTGGTYSTLKVQPAELEDSGVYFCASSVRTGQETQYFGPGTRLLVL.

The table lists this clonotype with many counts. V gene TRBV12-3 or TRBV12-4 combines with J gene TRBJ1-1; tentative D call: TRBD1 (5 bases). The CDR3 sequence is 14 residues long. Trimming left V 5 bases short and J 4 bases short, with 14 bases between. The chain's CDR3 is CASSQDGASTEAFF. The CDR3, as DNA: TGTGCCAGCAGTCAGGATGGGGCGAGCACTGAAGCTTTCTTT.

This clonotype appeared many times. The chain couples TRBV6-5 to TRBJ1-2; 9 nucleotides align to TRBD1. From germline, CDR1 is MNHEY and CDR2 SVGAGI. V lost 4 bases, J lost 5 bases, and 11 bases stayed unmatched. The CDR3 loop spans 16 amino acids. The CDR3 coding sequence is TGTGCCAGCAGTTCCGATTTACAGGGGGCGAAGTATGGCTACACCTTC. This sequence encodes CASSSDLQGAKYGYTF.

This clonotype was found many times. The V call is TRBV12-3 or TRBV12-4, the J call TRBJ2-7; D perhaps matches TRBD1 (5 bases). Trimming removed 1 base at V and 6 bases at J, with 13 bases between. The CDR3 is 14 amino acids. The CDR3 nucleotides read TGTGCCAGCAGTTTAGAAGGGGATAATACCGAGCAGTACTTC. It is translated as CASSLEGDNTEQYF.

The DNA for the CDR3 is TGCAGTGCTATTTCGCAGGGGAGCAATCAGCCCCAGCATTTT. Amino acids: CSAISQGSNQPQHF. The chain uses TRBV20-1 and TRBJ1-5; possible D gene TRBD1, 6 bases. Trimming stripped 4 bases from V and 1 base from J, with 11 bases between. Germline values: CDR1 DFQATT, CDR2 SNEGSKA (reference sequence). The length of the CDR3 is 14 residues.

This clonotype was seen at least ten times. The rearrangement joins TRBV27 to TRBJ2-1; possibly TRBD1 or TRBD2 for D (5 bases each). Germline V gene sequence: CDR1 MNHEY, CDR2 SMNVEV (reference sequence). The V end was cut by 6 bases, the J end by 4 bases, with 10 bases between. The CDR3 spans 13 residues. The CDR3 spells CASSRDLYNEQFF. Here the CDR3 DNA reads TGTGCCAGCAGCCGGGACCTATACAATGAGCAGTTCTTC.

This clonotype appeared many times. CDR3 loop: CSARIAGNQPQHF. The DNA of the CDR3 is TGCAGTGCTAGAATCGCGGGCAATCAGCCCCAGCATTTT. This chain joins TRBV20-1 and TRBJ1-5; D call uncertain. The CDR3 loop spans 13 amino acids. With 2 bases removed from V and 2 bases from J, the gap between germline ends came to 7 bases. Germline CDR1 DFQATT, CDR2 SNEGSKA (reference sequence).

This clonotype came up many times. The gene calls are TRBV9 and TRBJ2-1, with 11 bases lining up with TRBD2. CDR3 length: 16 amino acids. Germline CDR1 is SGDLS and CDR2 is YYNGEE. V lost 0 bases to trimming and J lost 9 bases; unmatched junction nucleotides: 8. CDR3: CASSVAASGGIAEQFF. The CDR3 DNA reads as TGTGCCAGCAGCGTAGCAGCTAGCGGGGGGATAGCTGAGCAGTTCTTC.

V usage is TRBV10-3 and J usage is TRBJ2-7, with TRBD2 matching 13 bases. J was trimmed by 0 bases and V by 6 bases; bases with no gene match: 5. This CDR3 has 16 residues. CDR1 is ENHRY and CDR2 is SYGVKD in the germline V gene. The DNA of the CDR3 is TGTGCCATCAGGGAGGGACTAGCGGGGACCTCCTACGAGCAGTACTTC. It is translated as CAIREGLAGTSYEQYF.

This clonotype was recorded a few times. J is TRBJ2-2 and V is TRBV7-6; no clear D gene. This CDR3 contains 13 residues. CDR1 and CDR2 (germline): SGHVS, FNYEAQ. V gave up 5 bases and J gave up 6 bases, with 10 bases separating them. As DNA, the CDR3 is TGTGCCAGCAGCAAACAAACGGCCGGGGAGCTGTTTTTT. Its translation is CASSKQTAGELFF.

This clonotype was detected only a few times. The CDR3 DNA follows: TGTGCCAGCAGCTTAGATTCAAGCATGAACACCGGGGAGCTGTTTTTT. Encoded protein: CASSLDSSMNTGELFF. The chain combines TRBV7-2 with TRBJ2-2; D not certain. This CDR3 spans 16 amino acids. Germline CDR1 reads SGHTA; CDR2 reads FQGNSA. Deletions cut 1 base from V and 1 base from J, with 10 bases between.

The V gene is TRBV18, the J gene TRBJ1-5, with a tentative D call TRBD1 (5 bases). The CDR3 has 14 residues. The V and J ends lost 5 bases and 7 bases respectively, with 15 bases between them. The germline V gene has CDR1 KGHSH and CDR2 LQKENI. CDR3 bases: TGTGCCAGCTCAACAACAGGTGGAGAGCAGCCCCAGCATTTT. Its protein product is CASSTTGGEQPQHF.

This clonotype was observed many times. The chain links TRBV12-3 or TRBV12-4 to TRBJ2-2, with 9 bases fitting TRBD1. V lost 6 bases, J lost 3 bases, and 5 bases stayed unmatched. The CDR3 sequence is 15 residues long. The CDR3 sequence: CASSPGQGYTGELFF. The CDR3 DNA reads TGTGCCAGCAGCCCGGGACAGGGCTACACCGGGGAGCTGTTTTTT.

This clonotype was detected ten times or more. The chain uses TRBV10-3 and TRBJ2-3; 8 bases map to TRBD2. J was trimmed by 3 bases and V by 11 bases; bases with no gene match: 13. The germline gives CDR1 ENHRY, CDR2 SYGVKD. CDR3 length: 15 amino acids. This CDR3 reads CASWVELAETDTQYF. CDR3 DNA sequence: TGTGCCTCCTGGGTGGAACTAGCGGAGACAGATACGCAGTATTTT.